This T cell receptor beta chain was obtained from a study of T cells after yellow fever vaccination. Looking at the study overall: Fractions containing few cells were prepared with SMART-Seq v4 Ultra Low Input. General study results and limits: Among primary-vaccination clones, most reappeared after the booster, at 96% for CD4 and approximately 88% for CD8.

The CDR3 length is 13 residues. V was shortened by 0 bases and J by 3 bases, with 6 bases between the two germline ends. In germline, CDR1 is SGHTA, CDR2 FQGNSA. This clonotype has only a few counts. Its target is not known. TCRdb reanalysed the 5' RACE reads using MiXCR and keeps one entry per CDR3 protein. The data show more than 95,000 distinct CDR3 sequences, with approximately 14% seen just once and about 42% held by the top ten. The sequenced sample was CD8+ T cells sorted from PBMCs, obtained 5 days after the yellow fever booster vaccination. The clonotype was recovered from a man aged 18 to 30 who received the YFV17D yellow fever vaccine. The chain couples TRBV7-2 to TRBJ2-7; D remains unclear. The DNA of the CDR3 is TGTGCCAGCAGCTTAGCGGAGCGCTACGAGCAGTACTTC. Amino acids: CASSLAERYEQYF.